The 15 T cell receptor beta chains below were found in one sample sequenced in a study of PD-L1 blockade in urothelial cancer. Method: immunoSEQ multiplex PCR; TCRdb's copy keeps in-frame clones and lacks some. This table has approximately 51,000 clones, 75% to 90% appearing once. Sequencing was performed on PBMCs, taken around atezolizumab (anti-PD-L1) treatment. Receptors were obtained from a man between 60 and 75 years old with urothelial cancer.

This rearrangement joins TRBV11-1 to TRBJ2-3; 8 bases fit TRBD2. The length of the CDR3 is 16 residues. CDR1 and CDR2 from the germline V gene are SGHAT and FQDESV (reference sequence). The junction had 13 bases not matched to a gene; V was cut back by 5 bases and J by 6 bases. CDR3 loop: CASSPYRGGPGDTQYF. CDR3 bases: TGTGCCAGCAGCCCCTACCGGGGGGGACCAGGCGATACGCAGTATTTT.

The CDR3 spells CASSITSQDWNEQYF. CDR3 nucleotides: TGTGCCAGTAGTATAACGAGTCAGGACTGGAACGAGCAGTACTTC. The chain links TRBV19 to TRBJ2-7, with D maybe TRBD2 (5 bases). V shed 2 bases and J shed 5 bases, with 16 bases lying between them. CDR1 LNHDA and CDR2 SQIVND come from the germline V gene (reference sequence). This CDR3 region has 15 residues.

The V and J genes are TRBV11-2 and TRBJ2-2; D is unclear. The CDR3 loop spans 13 amino acids. Trimming cost V 0 bases and J 6 bases, with 5 bases left between them. Germline V gives CDR1 SGHAT, CDR2 FQNNGV. The CDR3 region is CASSLDLAGELFF. In DNA form, the CDR3 reads TGTGCCAGCAGCTTAGATCTTGCCGGGGAGCTGTTTTTT.

The genes are TRBV30 and TRBJ2-7; D is perhaps TRBD2 (7 bases). The germline V gene has CDR1 GTSNPN and CDR2 SVGIG (reference sequence). The CDR3 loop spans 19 amino acids. V lost 3 bases and J 5 bases, leaving 32 bases between the germline ends. Here the CDR3 DNA reads TGTGCCTGGAGCGTATGGCAGGGGCCTTCCAGGGACTATTCCCACGAGCAGTACTTC. Its protein is CAWSVWQGPSRDYSHEQYF.

The gene calls are TRBV4-1 and TRBJ2-7, with 8 positions matching TRBD1. Germline assignment: CDR1 MGHRA and CDR2 YSYEKL. CDR3 length equals 19 residues. V trimming: 0 bases; J trimming: 4 bases; junction bases outside the gene matches: 17. CDR3 DNA: TGCGCCAGCAGCCAAGATATTTTTCTGTGGCAGGGGGCTAATTACGAGCAGTACTTC. It codes for CASSQDIFLWQGANYEQYF.

The rearrangement joins TRBV5-4 to TRBJ2-3; possible D gene TRBD2, 6 bases. This CDR3 comprises 15 residues. V lost 2 bases and J lost 4, with 14 bases in between. Looked up from germline, CDR1 is SGHNT and CDR2 is YYREEE (reference sequence). For the CDR3, the DNA is TGTGCCAGCAGCTTCGGACGGGAGTGGTCAGATACGCAGTATTTT. Translated: CASSFGREWSDTQYF.

CDR3 sequence (DNA): TGTGCCAGCAGCGTAGTAGCGGGAGTTTCTGGGGCCAACGTCCTGACTTTC. This sequence encodes CASSVVAGVSGANVLTF. The chain couples TRBV9 to TRBJ2-6; 9 bases are shared with TRBD2. CDR3 length: 17 amino acids. The ends lost 0 bases at V and 1 base at J; junction bases unmatched: 2. CDR1 is SGDLS and CDR2 is YYNGEE in the germline V gene. Full variable domain (rest looked up from reference TRBV9 and TRBJ2-6): DSGVTQTPKHLITATGQRVTLRCSPRSGDLSVYWYQQSLDQGLQFLIQYYNGEERAKGNILERFSAQQFPDLHSELNLSSLELGDSALYFCASSVVAGVSGANVLTFGAGSRLTVL.

The rearrangement links TRBV30 to TRBJ1-6; 9 bases are shared with TRBD1. The J segment lost 9 bases and the V segment lost 2 bases, leaving 5 bases of the junction unmatched. This CDR3 comprises 14 residues. CDR1 and CDR2 (germline): GTSNPN, SVGIG (reference sequence). CDR3 sequence reads: CAWSLGTGISPLHF. The CDR3 DNA reads as TGTGCCTGGAGTCTCGGGACAGGGATTTCACCCCTCCACTTT.

This clone was seen more than once but under ten times. The chain joins TRBV7-6 to TRBJ2-7; the D gene is possibly TRBD1 (6 bases). The CDR3 is 13 residues long. Trimming pared 5 bases from V and 2 bases from J, leaving 10 bases between. Germline CDR1 reads SGHVS; CDR2 reads FNYEAQ. For the CDR3, the DNA is TGTGCCAGCAGCAGACAGGCGGCCTACGAGCAGTACTTC. Encoded protein: CASSRQAAYEQYF.

The CDR3, as DNA: TGTGCCAGCAGTTTTGGAGTAGACGGCAATCAGCCCCAGCATTTT. Amino acids: CASSFGVDGNQPQHF. This chain connects TRBV27 to TRBJ1-5, with D unclear. The ends were cut back, 3 bases at V and 2 bases at J, with 11 bases in the middle. This CDR3 spans 15 amino acids. The germline V gene encodes CDR1 MNHEY and CDR2 SMNVEV (reference sequence).

V usage is TRBV4-1 and J usage is TRBJ1-4; D call uncertain. The CDR3 contains 14 residues. The V gene lost 4 bases and the J gene lost 7 bases, with 13 bases spanning the gap. Germline CDR1 MGHRA, CDR2 YSYEKL. The DNA of the CDR3 is TGCGCCAGCAGCCCCGAGGCGCGGGGTGAAAAACTGTTTTTT. As protein: CASSPEARGEKLFF.

The chain employs TRBV5-4 and TRBJ2-1; 12 bases fit TRBD2. Germline CDR1 SGHNT, CDR2 YYREEE (reference sequence). CDR3 length: 17 amino acids. V shed 2 bases and J 0 bases; nucleotides not matched to a gene: 3. CDR3 sequence: CASSFGLAGSSYNEQFF. The CDR3 bases are TGTGCCAGCAGCTTTGGACTAGCGGGAAGCTCCTACAATGAGCAGTTCTTC.

The rearrangement uses TRBV14 and TRBJ2-7, with a tentative D call TRBD1 (6 bases). The CDR3 is made up of 16 amino acids. Deletions cut 1 base from V and 7 bases from J, with 20 bases between. The germline CDR1 and CDR2 sequences are SGHDN and FVKESK. CDR3 in amino acids: CASSQGLGGGEMEQYF. The CDR3 DNA reads TGTGCCAGCAGCCAAGGATTAGGGGGTGGGGAGATGGAGCAGTACTTC.

This rearrangement joins TRBV27 to TRBJ2-7, with 8 bases identical to TRBD2. The germline V gene has CDR1 MNHEY and CDR2 SMNVEV (reference sequence). Trimming at V came to 5 bases and at J to 4 bases, leaving 4 bases not matched to a gene. This CDR3 comprises 13 residues. CDR3 sequence: CASSNGRAYEQYF. The DNA of the CDR3 is TGTGCCAGCAGTAACGGGAGGGCGTACGAGCAGTACTTC.

The genes are TRBV7-3 and TRBJ1-1, with D hard to call. From germline, CDR1 is SGHTA and CDR2 FQGTGA. V was clipped by 5 bases and J by 0 bases, with 13 bases between them. This CDR3 spans 15 amino acids. The CDR3 DNA reads as TGTGCCAGCAGCCCCTATTACGGGGTGAACACTGAAGCTTTCTTT. It yields the protein CASSPYYGVNTEAFF.